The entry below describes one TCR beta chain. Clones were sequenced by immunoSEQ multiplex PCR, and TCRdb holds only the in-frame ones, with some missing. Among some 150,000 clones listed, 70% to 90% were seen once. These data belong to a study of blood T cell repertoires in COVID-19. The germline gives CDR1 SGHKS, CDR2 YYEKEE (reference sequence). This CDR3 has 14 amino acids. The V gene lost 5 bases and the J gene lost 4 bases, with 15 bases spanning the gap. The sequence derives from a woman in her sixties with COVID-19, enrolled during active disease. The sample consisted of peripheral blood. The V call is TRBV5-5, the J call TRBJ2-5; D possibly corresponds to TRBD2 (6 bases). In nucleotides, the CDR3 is TGTGCCAGCAGGCGACTAGTTTTCGGAGAGACCCAGTACTTC. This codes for CASRRLVFGETQYF.